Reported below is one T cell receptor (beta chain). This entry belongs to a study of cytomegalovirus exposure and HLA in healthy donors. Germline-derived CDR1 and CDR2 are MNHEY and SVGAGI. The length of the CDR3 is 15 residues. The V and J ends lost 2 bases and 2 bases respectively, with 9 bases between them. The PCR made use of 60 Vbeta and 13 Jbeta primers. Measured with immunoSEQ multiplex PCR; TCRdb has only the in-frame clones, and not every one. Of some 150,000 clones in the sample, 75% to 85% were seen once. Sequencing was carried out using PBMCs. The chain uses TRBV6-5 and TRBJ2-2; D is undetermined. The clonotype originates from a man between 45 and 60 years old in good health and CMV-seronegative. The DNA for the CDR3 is TGTGCCAGCAGTTACGATGCTACTAACACCGGGGAGCTGTTTTTT. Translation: CASSYDATNTGELFF.